Each of the 9 T cell receptor beta chains below was sequenced from the same sample in a study of T-cell memory formation after mild COVID-19. From the 5' RACE reads, TCRdb called clonotypes with MiXCR, one entry per CDR3 protein. The data hold some 290,000 distinct CDR3 sequences, with around 16% observed a single time. Sequencing input: PBMCs or a T cell subset sorted from them (not recorded which). The receptors stem from a young man who had mild COVID-19 (a few samples of this study predate the infection). Cell type and time point are not known.

The CDR3 region has the DNA TGCAGTGCTAGTCGCCCAGGGGATACGCAGTATTTT. Translation gives CSASRPGDTQYF. The chain employs TRBV20-1 and TRBJ2-3; perhaps TRBD1 as D (5 bases). V lost 3 bases to trimming and J lost 6 bases, with 10 bases between them. In germline, CDR1 is DFQATT, CDR2 SNEGSKA (reference sequence). CDR3 length equals 12 residues.

V is TRBV6-5 and J is TRBJ2-1, with 13 bases aligning to TRBD2. Germline assignment: CDR1 MNHEY and CDR2 SVGAGI. The CDR3 has 13 residues. With V trimmed by 6 bases and J by 9 bases, 2 bases remained unmatched. The CDR3 here is CASRLAGGGEQFF. DNA for the CDR3: TGTGCCAGCAGACTAGCGGGGGGGGGTGAGCAGTTCTTC.

This clonotype has just a few counts. CDR3 region: CASSRRDRGVRHTEAFF. CDR3 nucleotide sequence: TGTGCCAGCAGCCGCCGGGACAGGGGGGTGAGACACACTGAAGCTTTCTTT. The chain combines TRBV7-9 with TRBJ1-1; TRBD1 aligns across 11 bases. This CDR3 contains 17 residues. V gave up 5 bases and J gave up 3 bases; unmatched junction bases: 11. Germline lookup yields CDR1 SEHNR and CDR2 FQNEAQ (reference sequence).

A few counts support this clonotype. The chain has TRBV7-2 and TRBJ2-7; D possibly corresponds to TRBD1 (5 bases). V was shortened by 6 bases and J by 2 bases, with 11 bases between the two germline ends. The CDR3 spans 13 residues. Germline V lookup: CDR1 SGHTA, CDR2 FQGNSA. The CDR3 is CASSPTETYEQYF. The CDR3 DNA follows: TGTGCCAGCAGTCCGACAGAGACCTACGAGCAGTACTTC.

J is TRBJ2-3 and V is TRBV7-2, with 8 bases fitting TRBD2. The length of the CDR3 is 16 residues. CDR1 SGHTA and CDR2 FQGNSA come from the germline V gene. Trimming at V came to 6 bases and at J to 4 bases, leaving 12 bases not matched to a gene. The CDR3 region is CASRQRGGGRADTQYF. CDR3 coding DNA: TGTGCCAGCAGACAAAGAGGCGGGGGGAGGGCAGATACGCAGTATTTT. Full variable domain (outside the CDR3, taken from reference TRBV7-2 and TRBJ2-3): GAGVSQSPSNKVTEKGKDVELRCDPISGHTALYWYRQSLGQGLEFLIYFQGNSAPDKSGLPSDRFSAERTGGSVSTLTIQRTQQEDSAVYLCASRQRGGGRADTQYFGPGTRLTVL.

The chain links TRBV5-1 to TRBJ2-5; D uncertain. This CDR3 has 16 residues. Trimming took 0 bases from V and 3 from J, leaving 15 bases between them. Germline V CDR1 and CDR2: SGHRS, YFSETQ. DNA for the CDR3: TGCGCCAGCAGCTTGGTATATAGGGCCTCCAAAGAGACCCAGTACTTC. Protein sequence: CASSLVYRASKETQYF.

This clonotype was counted between two and nine times. CDR3 loop: CASSSPGDKAFF. The DNA of the CDR3 is TGTGCCAGCAGCTCACCGGGGGATAAAGCTTTCTTT. The chain joins TRBV13 to TRBJ1-1, with D possibly being TRBD1 (5 bases). The V gene's germline CDR1 is PRHDT and CDR2 FYEKMQ (reference sequence). This CDR3 is built from 12 residues. The germline V and J ends were trimmed by 4 bases and 9 bases, with 12 bases remaining between them.

This clonotype was recorded a few times. The rearrangement joins TRBV19 to TRBJ2-3; D is perhaps TRBD2 (5 bases). Germline assignment: CDR1 LNHDA and CDR2 SQIVND (reference sequence). V was pared by 6 bases and J by 2 bases, with 9 bases between. The CDR3 has 13 residues. The CDR3 protein is CASRLGLTDTQYF. Here the CDR3 DNA reads TGTGCCAGTAGGCTAGGACTCACAGATACGCAGTATTTT.

V usage is TRBV10-2 and J usage is TRBJ2-5, with 9 nucleotides matching TRBD1. Germline CDR1 WSHSY, CDR2 SAAADI. V was pared by 7 bases and J by 7 bases, with 7 bases of the junction left unmatched. The CDR3 extends over 13 amino acids. The CDR3 sequence is CASTWTGARTQYF. As DNA, the CDR3 is TGCGCCAGCACTTGGACAGGGGCAAGGACCCAGTACTTC.